Below, 26 T cell receptor beta chains from the same sample are listed, as sequenced in a study of T-cell memory formation after mild COVID-19. A single record per CDR3 protein comes from TCRdb applying MiXCR to the 5' RACE reads. The table lists about 130,000 distinct CDR3 sequences, less than 6.5% of them singletons. The source material was PBMCs or a T cell subset sorted from them (not recorded which). The receptors stem from an adult woman who had mild COVID-19 (a few samples of this study predate the infection). Cell type and time point are not known.

The J gene is TRBJ2-5, the V gene TRBV5-6, with 9 bases aligning to TRBD2. V gave up 4 bases and J gave up 5 bases; unmatched junction bases: 9. In germline, CDR1 is SGHDT, CDR2 YYEEEE. The length of the CDR3 is 15 residues. The DNA for the CDR3 is TGTGCCAGCAGCCCTTTAGCGGGGGTAGGCGAGACCCAGTACTTC. This codes for CASSPLAGVGETQYF.

In this sample, this clonotype turned up a few times. The CDR3 reads CASIGTSRTGELFF. CDR3 nucleotides: TGTGCCAGCATCGGGACTAGCCGGACCGGGGAGCTGTTTTTT. This chain uses TRBV5-6 with TRBJ2-2, with 9 bases aligning to TRBD2. This CDR3 spans 14 amino acids. Germline CDR1 reads SGHDT; CDR2 reads YYEEEE. V lost 6 bases, J lost 5 bases, and 5 bases stayed unmatched.

This clonotype was detected many times. The chain uses TRBV9 and TRBJ1-6, with D perhaps TRBD1 (5 bases). In germline, CDR1 is SGDLS, CDR2 YYNGEE. This CDR3 has 14 amino acids. V lost 2 bases and J 14 bases, leaving 17 bases between the germline ends. In nucleotides, the CDR3 is TGTGCCAGCAGCGTTACCGGGACGAAAACCTCCCTCCACTTT. Protein sequence: CASSVTGTKTSLHF.

V and J are TRBV6-1 and TRBJ2-3; 8 positions match TRBD2. This CDR3 region has 15 residues. Germline trimming cut 3 bases from V and 1 base from J; bases unmatched to any gene: 3. The germline gives CDR1 MNHNS, CDR2 SASEGT. In DNA, the CDR3 is TGTGCCAGCAGTGAGTTAGCGGGGCGCACAGATACGCAGTATTTT. Amino acids: CASSELAGRTDTQYF.

J is TRBJ1-2 and V is TRBV27; tentatively, D is TRBD1 (5 bases). V gave up 3 bases and J gave up 4 bases, with 9 bases separating them. Germline V CDR1 and CDR2: MNHEY, SMNVEV (reference sequence). CDR3 size: 13 residues. The CDR3 sequence: CASSFGARYGYTF. CDR3 nucleotide sequence: TGTGCCAGCAGTTTCGGGGCACGCTATGGCTACACCTTC.

This clonotype showed up many times. The V gene is TRBV20-1, the J gene TRBJ2-3; no reliable D call. V was shortened by 0 bases and J by 0 bases, with 13 bases between the two germline ends. This CDR3 spans 16 amino acids. From germline, CDR1 is DFQATT and CDR2 SNEGSKA (reference sequence). The CDR3: CSARDRRKPSTDTQYF. DNA for the CDR3: TGCAGTGCTAGAGATCGAAGGAAGCCTAGCACAGATACGCAGTATTTT.

This clonotype has just a few counts. The V gene is TRBV6-1, the J gene TRBJ1-1; 7 bases are a match to TRBD1. Unmatched junction bases numbered 4, after V lost 5 bases and J lost 1 base. CDR3 length equals 14 residues. Germline V gene lookup returns CDR1 MNHNS and CDR2 SASEGT. CDR3 amino acids: CASSNGQANTEAFF. The CDR3 bases are TGTGCCAGCAGTAATGGACAGGCGAACACTGAAGCTTTCTTT.

The V and J genes are TRBV25-1 and TRBJ2-1; D not resolved. Germline-derived CDR1 and CDR2 are MGHDK and SYGVNS. Trimming took 4 bases from V and 4 from J, leaving 17 bases between them. This CDR3 has 16 amino acids. CDR3 in DNA: TGTGCCAGCAGTGCATTAACCCTCACCCGGTACAATGAGCAGTTCTTC. Encoded protein: CASSALTLTRYNEQFF.

This clonotype was observed many times. V gene TRBV5-1 combines with J gene TRBJ1-6; TRBD1 agrees at 9 bases. The CDR3 extends over 16 amino acids. With V trimmed by 4 bases and J by 7 bases, 9 bases remained unmatched. Looked up from germline, CDR1 is SGHRS and CDR2 is YFSETQ. CDR3 nucleotide sequence: TGCGCCAGCAGCCAAGATCCGGGACAGGGAAATTCACCCCTCCACTTT. This sequence encodes CASSQDPGQGNSPLHF.

This clonotype was observed a few times. The gene calls are TRBV9 and TRBJ1-2; 7 nucleotides agree with TRBD1. The CDR3 is made up of 16 amino acids. J gave up 4 bases and V 3 bases, and 12 bases lay outside the gene matches. Germline V gives CDR1 SGDLS, CDR2 YYNGEE. CDR3 sequence (DNA): TGTGCCAGCAGCGAAAAAGCCGGGACAGCGATCTATGGCTACACCTTC. This gives the protein CASSEKAGTAIYGYTF.

The chain joins TRBV2 to TRBJ1-2; 11 bases align to TRBD1. This CDR3 has 17 amino acids. Trimming cost V 4 bases and J 4 bases; bases outside gene matches: 11. Looked up from germline, CDR1 is SNHLY and CDR2 is FYNNEI. The CDR3, as DNA: TGTGCCAGCAGTGGGTTTACCGGGACAGGGGGATCCTATGGCTACACCTTC. Its translation: CASSGFTGTGGSYGYTF.

Ten or more counts support this clonotype. V usage is TRBV7-3 and J usage is TRBJ2-7; 10 bases map to TRBD1. The CDR3 totals 13 residues. The germline CDR1 and CDR2 sequences are SGHTA and FQGTGA. After removal of 5 bases from V and 6 bases from J, the junction contained 4 bases not matched to a gene. In DNA form, the CDR3 reads TGTGCCAGCAGCCTCGACAGGGGGCGCGAGCAGTACTTC. It yields the protein CASSLDRGREQYF.

This CDR3 reads CASSLGGGTGNEKLFF. The CDR3 DNA follows: TGTGCCAGCAGCTTAGGCGGCGGGACAGGGAATGAAAAACTGTTTTTT. The rearrangement joins TRBV7-9 to TRBJ1-4; 9 positions agree with TRBD1. J gave up 5 bases and V 1 base, and 5 bases lay outside the gene matches. Germline CDR1 is SEHNR and CDR2 is FQNEAQ (reference sequence). This CDR3 spans 16 amino acids.

This clonotype was recorded a few times. The chain employs TRBV23-1 and TRBJ1-1; D unresolved. TRBV23-1 is an ORF, and what it does is uncertain. The CDR3 contains 13 residues. Trimming removed 6 bases at V and 3 bases at J, with 11 bases between. CDR3 nucleotides: TGCGCCAGCAGACTGCCTCGGGACACTGAAGCTTTCTTT. This codes for CASRLPRDTEAFF.

This clonotype was found many times. This chain connects TRBV5-1 to TRBJ2-7; D remains unclear. The CDR3 consists of 16 residues. Trimming removed 1 base from V and 2 bases from J, with 16 bases in between. Germline values: CDR1 SGHRS, CDR2 YFSETQ. In DNA form, the CDR3 reads TGCGCCAGCAGCTTGATAAGGGCACCTCAACCCTACGAGCAGTACTTC. Translating it yields CASSLIRAPQPYEQYF.

CDR3 sequence: CASSLVGLVETQYF. The CDR3 DNA follows: TGTGCCAGCAGCTTAGTGGGACTAGTCGAGACCCAGTACTTC. The chain couples TRBV7-2 to TRBJ2-5; 8 nucleotides match TRBD2. V lost 1 base and J lost 5; bases outside the gene matches: 3. CDR1 is SGHTA, CDR2 FQGNSA, per germline. The CDR3 is 14 residues long.

The chain couples TRBV5-6 to TRBJ1-4; D not resolved. The CDR3 runs to 12 residues. CDR1 and CDR2 (germline): SGHDT, YYEEEE. Trimming pared 4 bases from V and 8 bases from J, leaving 9 bases between. CDR3 nucleotide sequence: TGTGCCAGCAGCCGGGCGGGGGAAAAACTGTTTTTT. Its protein product is CASSRAGEKLFF.

This clonotype has a count of ten or more. The gene calls are TRBV12-3 or TRBV12-4 and TRBJ2-1, with TRBD2 identical over 13 bases. The CDR3 is made up of 15 amino acids. V was pared by 8 bases and J by 7 bases, with 8 bases of the junction left unmatched. Here the CDR3 reads CASGDTSGGVNEQFF. In DNA form, the CDR3 reads TGTGCCAGCGGTGACACTAGCGGGGGGGTGAATGAGCAGTTCTTC.

This clonotype was picked up a small number of times. The V and J genes are TRBV4-2 and TRBJ2-2; D uncertain. V was pared by 4 bases and J by 7 bases, with 13 bases between. This CDR3 spans 14 amino acids. Germline values: CDR1 LGHNA, CDR2 YNFKEQ. The CDR3 loop is CASSPRPRSGELFF. The CDR3 region has the DNA TGTGCCAGCAGCCCCCGTCCAAGGAGCGGGGAGCTGTTTTTT.

The table lists this clonotype with a few counts. The rearrangement joins TRBV7-2 to TRBJ2-3, with 10 bases aligning to TRBD2. This CDR3 region has 17 residues. Losses at the gene ends were 5 bases for V and 6 bases for J; bases not matched to a gene: 14. Germline V gene data show CDR1 as SGHTA and CDR2 as FQGNSA. Here the CDR3 reads CASSRQGRLAGADTQYF. The DNA of the CDR3 is TGTGCCAGCAGCCGACAGGGGAGGCTAGCGGGAGCGGATACGCAGTATTTT.

This clonotype was picked up many times. CDR3 loop: CASSVAESNEQFF. The CDR3 coding sequence is TGTGCCAGCAGCGTTGCAGAATCCAATGAGCAGTTCTTC. The rearrangement uses TRBV9 and TRBJ2-1; D is undetermined. Trimming left V 2 bases short and J 6 bases short, with 9 bases between. The germline gives CDR1 SGDLS, CDR2 YYNGEE. The CDR3 length is 13 residues.

This clonotype was counted ten times or more. The rearrangement joins TRBV21-1 to TRBJ1-1. TRBV21-1 is a documented pseudogene. CDR3 size: 14 residues. CDR3: CASSKDRLNTEAFF. The CDR3 nucleotides read TGTGCCAGCAGCAAAGATCGGTTGAACACTGAAGCTTTCTTT.

This clonotype was picked up many times. The rearrangement links TRBV7-9 to TRBJ1-2; 9 nucleotides align to TRBD1. Germline V gives CDR1 SEHNR, CDR2 FQNEAQ (reference sequence). Germline trimming cut 1 base from V and 6 bases from J; bases unmatched to any gene: 6. The CDR3 has 15 amino acids. The CDR3 nucleotides read TGTGCCAGCAGCTTAGAACAGGGGGCATTGAATGGCTACACCTTC. This codes for CASSLEQGALNGYTF.

The CDR3 is CASSGGISYNEQFF. The CDR3 coding sequence is TGTGCCAGCTCGGGCGGGATTTCCTACAATGAGCAGTTCTTC. The chain couples TRBV12-3 or TRBV12-4 to TRBJ2-1; maybe TRBD2 (6 bases). V lost 8 bases to trimming and J lost 1 base, with 12 bases between them. CDR3 length: 14 amino acids.

Concerning this clonotype: Relative to the germline gene, one junction end is altered; a read error may explain this. This chain joins TRBV20-1 and TRBJ1-2; D possibly corresponds to TRBD1 (5 bases). Per germline, CDR1 DFQATT and CDR2 SNEGSKA (reference sequence). CDR3 size: 11 residues. DNA of the CDR3: TGCAGTGCTAGTAGCGGTTATAGGGGCTTTTTC. This codes for CSASSGYRGFF.

This chain connects TRBV3-1 to TRBJ1-4; D gene unclear. With 3 bases removed from V and 7 bases from J, the gap between germline ends came to 6 bases. In germline, CDR1 is LGHDT, CDR2 YNNKEL (reference sequence). CDR3 size: 12 residues. The CDR3: CASSQLPEKLFF. The CDR3 nucleotides are TGTGCCAGCAGCCAGCTCCCTGAAAAACTGTTTTTT.